The entry that follows covers one T cell receptor beta chain sequence. This record belongs to a study of blood T cell repertoires in COVID-19. The CDR3 contains 15 residues. Here immunoSEQ multiplex PCR was the method, and the copy in TCRdb shows in-frame clones only, minus some. The top ten clones hold 1.5% of a sample with fewer than 300,000 clones, 75% to 90% of them seen once. This TCR was recovered from a middle-aged woman who had recovered from COVID-19. The source material was peripheral blood. The chain employs TRBV21-1 and TRBJ1-4; the tabulated D call, TRBD1, remains unverified against the DNA. TRBV21-1 is deemed a pseudogene. The CDR3, as DNA: TGTGCCAGCAGCAAAGCGGGCAAAATGGGTGAAAAACTGTTTTTT. Protein sequence: CASSKAGKMGEKLFF.